What follows describes a single TCR beta chain. Its specific antigen is unknown. No much larger clone exists at a distance of one base, and base qualities are not known. These data are taken from a study of blood T cell repertoires in COVID-19 (dated by TCRdb to the early 2020s). Some background on the complete study: The collaborator samples originated in the United States, Italy and Spain and spanned the acute and convalescent phases of COVID-19. The material from the prospective study consisted of cDNA or gDNA derived from T cells, B-cell-depleted T cells, or PBMCs. The samples were drawn from the first 160 participants of the ongoing ImmuneRACE study and from 1,254 subjects provided by 6 global collaborators. Deeply sampled blood TCRbeta repertoires from subjects exposed to, actively infected with, or recovered from COVID-19 were included in the dataset. The repertoires were released in a freely available public database intended as a resource for research on the immune response to SARS-CoV-2. Where HLA class I and class II types were available, the types were taken from metadata supplied by the sample provider, not from assay-based typing. Sample metadata almost always included a de-identified subject ID, COVID-19 status, age in years and sex.

The CDR3 contains 14 residues, cysteine and phenylalanine counted. Only CDR3 DNA is held: 42 bases, read in frame from base 1. Per the germline V gene, SQVTM is the CDR1 and ANQGSEA is the CDR2. The germline V end is reduced by 8 bases and the J end by 1 base; junction bases left unmatched: 10. The immunoSEQ Assay, a bias-controlled multiplex PCR, was used to amplify TCRbeta CDR3 regions from genomic DNA. The published analysis was carried out like this. The number of nucleated cells in each sample was estimated from the amplification of reference gene primers within the assay. To quantify the absolute abundance of each unique TCRbeta CDR3 rearrangement, sequence reads were collapsed and filtered. For each sample, productive Simpson clonality was calculated as the square root of Simpson's diversity index across productive rearrangements. TCRdb took this table from immuneACCESS and kept in-frame rearrangements with V and J called. Such tables lack part of the clones; where checked against another copy, unresolved V genes explain under half of the gap, and the rest is unexplained. The V and J calls and clone size are taken from that table; D and trimming were inferred from the DNA. The sample profile shows roughly 400,000 clones; roughly 90% of them were found once. About 0.78% of the sample is taken by the ten largest.

Participants in the prospective study were aged roughly 18 to 100 years, lived in some 24 United States geographic areas, and enrolled through a virtual design. In the prospective study, cohorts were assigned on the basis of participant-reported clinical history obtained from a screening survey and a study questionnaire. A participant counted as exposed if, within 2 weeks of entering the study, that participant had been in contact with someone who had a PCR-confirmed or clinician-diagnosed COVID-19 case. Mobile phlebotomists in the prospective study collected whole blood, serum and a nasopharyngeal or oropharyngeal swab from every participant. Prospective study participants could optionally give additional blood draws and questionnaires over an approximately two-month period. Prospective study blood samples were shipped either frozen or at room temperature before DNA extraction. What the work shows at the level of the full study, not this receptor alone: The quantity of clinical and demographic metadata differed by source and by participant and was supplied without curation.

The TCR comes from a woman aged 40 to 49 who had been exposed to COVID-19. Sample: PBMCs or T cells enriched from blood (not recorded which). The chain is assembled from TRBV29-1 and TRBJ1-2, and 7 bases in between align with TRBD1. The sequenced DNA: TGCAGCACGGAAGAACAGGGGTATAACTATGGCTACACCTTC. This codes for CSTEEQGYNYGYTF. Supplemented by the reference TRBV29-1 and TRBJ1-2 proteins around the CDR3, the complete variable domain is SAVISQKPSRDICQRGTSLTIQCQVDSQVTMMFWYRQQPGQSLTLIATANQGSEATYESGFVIDKFPISRPNLTFSTLTVSNMSPEDSSIYLCSTEEQGYNYGYTFGSGTRLTVV.